The source of this T cell receptor (beta chain) is a study of blood T cell repertoires in COVID-19. Study context: Spain, Italy and the United States supplied samples that represented acute and convalescent COVID-19. T cells, B-cell-depleted T cells, or PBMCs provided the cDNA or gDNA that served as material.

Here immunoSEQ multiplex PCR was the method, and the copy in TCRdb shows in-frame clones only, minus some. Among 15,000 to 17,000 clones listed, around 86% were seen once. The sample comprised peripheral blood. This sequence was found in a man in his fifties or sixties with acute or convalescent COVID-19.

The CDR3 bases are TGCGCCAGCAGCTCCGGACAGGGTGGAGATACGCAGTATTTT. Protein: CASSSGQGGDTQYF. V gene TRBV5-1 combines with J gene TRBJ2-3; 8 positions agree with TRBD1. With 3 bases clipped from V and 5 bases from J, the junction kept 5 bases outside the gene matches. The CDR3 runs 14 residues. Germline lookup yields CDR1 SGHRS and CDR2 YFSETQ.